This T cell receptor beta chain was captured in a study of T-cell reconstitution after alpha-beta-depleted transplantation in children. A TCRbeta library incorporating unique molecular identifiers was prepared. TCRdb re-called the PCR reads with MiXCR, one entry per CDR3 protein. The sample contains some 300,000 distinct CDR3 sequences, over 7% of which appear only once. Study results and caveats: At one year after transplant, newly produced T cells mostly accounted for T-cell counts and diversity. Surviving recipient T cells and thymic progenitors accounted for the high day-60 TCRbeta diversity observed in some patients. As was reported, about two months after transplant, alpha-beta T cells came from several hundred expanded graft clones.

This clonotype was seen only a few times. As yet, its antigen is unknown. The starting material was peripheral blood, obtained 360 days after TCRalphabeta/CD19-depleted stem cell transplant. This sequence originates from a female patient between 2 and 15 years old who had a stem cell transplant for Fanconi anemia, so the T cells may come from the graft donor.

In DNA, the CDR3 is TGTGCCAGCGGTAGGGACCACTCCTACGAGCAGTACTTC. It yields the protein CASGRDHSYEQYF. The rearrangement uses TRBV25-1 and TRBJ2-7; D tentatively fits TRBD1 or TRBD2 (5 bases each). Germline CDR1 is MGHDK and CDR2 is SYGVNS. This CDR3 region has 13 residues. Trimming stripped 8 bases from V and 0 bases from J, with 11 bases between.